This TCR beta chain emerged from a study of shared clonotypes between healthy human individuals (dated by TCRdb to about 2020). For context, the study as a whole: Three men and a couple of women, aged 18 to 49 years, made up the cohort. Libraries were prepared and TCR repertoires were sequenced by different laboratories using diverse techniques, in order to increase sequencing depth and limit assay-specific biases. Blood TCR repertoires of a handful of healthy adults were deeply sequenced to estimate repertoire size and the extent of clonotype sharing between individuals. Between about 0.94 and 8.9 billion PBMCs per donor were obtained by leukapheresis. Per donor, three plates each were used for CD4 naive and CD4 memory, two for CD8 naive, and one for CD8 memory.

Beyond this particular receptor, the publication reports: Pairwise subsampling led to the expectation that sequencing depth would affect the degree of clonotype sharing among donors. Compared with non-shared clonotypes, clonotypes shared by all four sorted-subset donors had higher generation probabilities. Naive subsets generally had larger estimated clonotype richness than memory subsets. The small number of donors limited the genetic and exposure-history diversity represented. About 5% of naive CD4, 3.5% of naive CD8, about 2.5% of memory CD4, and less than 0.45% of memory CD8 clonotypes were shared across four donors. Sampling was limited to blood, and TCR repertoires in tissue likely differ from TCR repertoires in blood. Incomplete sequencing was indicated by rarefaction of sorted-subset datasets, despite the large sequencing depth.

About this clone itself: It lacks a known antigen. Base qualities were left out, and no much larger clone turns up one base away.

CD8 naive samples consisted of CD45RO-negative cells that were positively selected for CCR7, yielding a CD45RA+CCR7+ population without TemRA cells. The donors were healthy, HIV-negative adults who had no recently reported acute infections or vaccinations. Every donor was a Caucasian adult living in Nashville, Tennessee, USA. After blood collection by leukapheresis, PBMCs were isolated using Ficoll-Histopaque density gradient centrifugation and then cryopreserved in the vapor phase of liquid nitrogen. Purity and quantity of every magnetically sorted T cell population were checked by analytical flow cytometry. Genomic DNA was isolated from each sorted fraction and quantified by UV absorbance on a Nanodrop 2000c. Using the deep immunoSEQ assay, multiplex PCR amplified TCR CDR3 regions from genomic DNA. Extracted genomic DNA from each cell subset was distributed evenly across all wells of several immunoSEQ 96-well plates, and each plate was treated as a replicate. For sorted subsets, each replicate PCR was loaded with roughly 200 ng genomic DNA, equivalent to 25,000 to 35,000 T cell genomes. Purified libraries were quantified with a Qubit 3.0 fluorometer, sized on a Bioanalyzer 2100, and re-quantified with the KAPA Library Quantification kit. A separate single-read 150-cycle Illumina NextSeq 550 flow cell was used to sequence each immunoSEQ 96-well plate. Turning to the authors' computational methods: Because only junctional sequences without quality scores were contained in the immunoSEQ output, filtering matching that applied to full-length reads could not be performed. Sequences were annotated with PyIR, a Python wrapper for IgBLAST v1.9, and V/J genes and CDR3 were assigned using IMGT germline references. Reads were removed for weak V/J assignments (E-value above 1e-6), missing CDR3, stop codons, out-of-frame junctions, or ambiguous translated residues. V3J clonotypes were defined as sequences sharing the same inferred V gene, J gene, and CDR3 amino acid sequence. To compute the percentage overlap between repertoires, the number of shared unique clonotypes was divided by the size of the smaller repertoire. RTK rarefaction, the Chao1 estimator, and Recon v2.1 estimates of unobserved clonotypes were used to assess repertoire richness. Generation probabilities for all TCRbeta clonotypes obtained by the gDNA method from several donors were computed using OLGA. The table comes from immuneACCESS by way of TCRdb, which keeps in-frame sequences with V and J called. Part of the clones is missing from these tables; in studies checked, under half for an unresolved V gene and the rest for unknown reasons. V and J calls and clone size follow that table, whereas D and trimming were derived from the DNA. This sample gives about 2 million clones in total; about 95% of them show up just once. 1% to 1.5% of the sample comes from the top ten.

The TCR sequence derives from a man between 18 and 35 years old in good health. Source material: naive CD8+ T cells sorted from blood. This sample's cell subset or site label indicates: CD45RA+CCR7+.

The CDR3 corresponds to CASSLMGLAGETQYF. Here is the DNA: TGTGCCAGCAGCTTGATGGGACTAGCAGGAGAGACCCAGTACTTC. The chain uses TRBV5-5 and TRBJ2-5, and 9 junctional nucleotides match TRBD2. Via the germline V gene (reference sequence), CDR1 is SGHKS and CDR2 YYEKEE. V trim: 1 base; J trim: 4 bases; unmatched bases: 5. The CDR3 runs 15 amino acids, cysteine and phenylalanine included. Of the read, only the CDR3 DNA is kept; its 45 bases are in frame from base 1.